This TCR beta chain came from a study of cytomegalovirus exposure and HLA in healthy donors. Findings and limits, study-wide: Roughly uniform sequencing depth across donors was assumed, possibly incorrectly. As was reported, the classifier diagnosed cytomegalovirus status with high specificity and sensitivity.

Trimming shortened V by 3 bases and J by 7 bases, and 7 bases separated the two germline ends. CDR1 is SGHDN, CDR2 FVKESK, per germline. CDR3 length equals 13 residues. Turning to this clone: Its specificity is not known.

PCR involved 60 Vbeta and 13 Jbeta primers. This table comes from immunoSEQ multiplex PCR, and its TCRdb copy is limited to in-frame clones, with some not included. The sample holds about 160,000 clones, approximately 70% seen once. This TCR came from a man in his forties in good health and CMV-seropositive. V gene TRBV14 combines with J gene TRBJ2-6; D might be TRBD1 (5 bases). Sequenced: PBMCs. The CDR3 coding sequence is TGTGCCAGCAGCCAGACAGTAGCCAACGTCCTGACTTTC. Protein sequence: CASSQTVANVLTF.